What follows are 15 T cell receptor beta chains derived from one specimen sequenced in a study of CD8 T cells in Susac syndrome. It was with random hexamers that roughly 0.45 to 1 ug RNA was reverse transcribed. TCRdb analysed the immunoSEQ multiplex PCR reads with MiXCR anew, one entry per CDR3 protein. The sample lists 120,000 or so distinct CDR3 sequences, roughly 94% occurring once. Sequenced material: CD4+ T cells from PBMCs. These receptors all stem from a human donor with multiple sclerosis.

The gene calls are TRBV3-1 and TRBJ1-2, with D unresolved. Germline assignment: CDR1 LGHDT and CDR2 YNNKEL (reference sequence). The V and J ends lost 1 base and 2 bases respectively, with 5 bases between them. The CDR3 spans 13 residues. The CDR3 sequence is CASSQGGNYGYTF. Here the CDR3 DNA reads TGTGCCAGCAGCCAAGGCGGAAACTATGGCTACACCTTC.

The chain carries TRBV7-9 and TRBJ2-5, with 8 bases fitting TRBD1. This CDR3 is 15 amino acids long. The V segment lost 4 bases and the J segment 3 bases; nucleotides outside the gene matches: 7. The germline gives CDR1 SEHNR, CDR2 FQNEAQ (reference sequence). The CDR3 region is CASSSGQGWEETQYF. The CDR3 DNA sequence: TGTGCCAGCAGCTCCGGACAGGGATGGGAAGAGACCCAGTACTTC. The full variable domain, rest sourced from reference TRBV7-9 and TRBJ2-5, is DTGVSQNPRHKITKRGQNVTFRCDPISEHNRLYWYRQTLGQGPEFLTYFQNEAQLEKSRLLSDRFSAERPKGSFSTLEIQRTEQGDSAMYLCASSSGQGWEETQYFGPGTRLLVL.

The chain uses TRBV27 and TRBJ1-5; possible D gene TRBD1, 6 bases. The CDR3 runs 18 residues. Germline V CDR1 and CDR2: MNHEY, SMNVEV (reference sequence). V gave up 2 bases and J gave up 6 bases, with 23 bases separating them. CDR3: CASSLVAGTPYGAQPQHF. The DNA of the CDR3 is TGTGCCAGCAGTTTAGTGGCCGGGACACCCTACGGTGCTCAGCCCCAGCATTTT.

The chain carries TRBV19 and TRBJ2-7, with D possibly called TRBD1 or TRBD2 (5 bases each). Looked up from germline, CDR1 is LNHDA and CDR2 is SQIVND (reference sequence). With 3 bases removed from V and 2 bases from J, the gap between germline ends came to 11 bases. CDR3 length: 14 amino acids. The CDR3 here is CASSMSGGTYEQYF. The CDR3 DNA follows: TGTGCCAGTAGTATGTCTGGGGGAACCTACGAGCAGTACTTC.

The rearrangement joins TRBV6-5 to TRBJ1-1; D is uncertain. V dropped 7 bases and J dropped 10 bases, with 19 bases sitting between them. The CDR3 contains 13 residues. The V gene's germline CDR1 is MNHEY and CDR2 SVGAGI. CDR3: CASIKRVTSAAFF. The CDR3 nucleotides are TGTGCCAGCATCAAGAGGGTGACCAGCGCAGCTTTCTTT.

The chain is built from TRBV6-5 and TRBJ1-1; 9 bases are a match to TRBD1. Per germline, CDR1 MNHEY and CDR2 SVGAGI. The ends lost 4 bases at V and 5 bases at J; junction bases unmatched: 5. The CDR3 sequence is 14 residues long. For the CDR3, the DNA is TGTGCCAGCAGTTTAACAGGGGGCTGGACTGAAGCTTTCTTT. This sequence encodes CASSLTGGWTEAFF.

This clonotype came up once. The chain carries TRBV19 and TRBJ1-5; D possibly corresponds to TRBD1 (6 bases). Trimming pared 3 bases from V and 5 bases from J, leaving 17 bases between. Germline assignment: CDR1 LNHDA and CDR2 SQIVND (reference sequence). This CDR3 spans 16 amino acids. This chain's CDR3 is CASSIRGQLGHQPQHF. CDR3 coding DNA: TGTGCCAGTAGTATTCGTGGACAGCTCGGGCATCAGCCCCAGCATTTT.

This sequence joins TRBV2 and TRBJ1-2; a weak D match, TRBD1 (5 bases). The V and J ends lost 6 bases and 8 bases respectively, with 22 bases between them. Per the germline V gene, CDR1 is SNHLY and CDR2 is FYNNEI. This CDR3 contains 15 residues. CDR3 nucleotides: TGTGCCAGCAGCCCTGGGGGACCACCAGGCCACGGCTACACCTTC. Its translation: CASSPGGPPGHGYTF.

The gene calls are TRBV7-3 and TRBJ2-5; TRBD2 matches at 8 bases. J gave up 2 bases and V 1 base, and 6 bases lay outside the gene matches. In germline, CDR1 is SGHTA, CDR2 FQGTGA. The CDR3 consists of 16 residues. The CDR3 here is CASSLMAGGSQETQYF. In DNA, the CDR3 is TGTGCCAGCAGCTTAATGGCGGGGGGATCTCAAGAGACCCAGTACTTC.

The CDR3 loop reads CASSSRVGDTEAFF. In DNA form, the CDR3 reads TGTGCCAGCTCATCCAGGGTCGGGGACACTGAAGCTTTCTTT. This sequence joins TRBV18 and TRBJ1-1; perhaps TRBD1 as D (5 bases). The CDR3 has 14 residues. The germline V gene has CDR1 KGHSH and CDR2 LQKENI. The V gene lost 5 bases and the J gene lost 3 bases, with 13 bases spanning the gap.

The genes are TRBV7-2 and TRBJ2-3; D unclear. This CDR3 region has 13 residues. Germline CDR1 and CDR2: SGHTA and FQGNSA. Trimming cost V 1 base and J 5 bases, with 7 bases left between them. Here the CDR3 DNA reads TGTGCCAGCAGCTTAGTGACCCTAGATACGCAGTATTTT. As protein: CASSLVTLDTQYF.

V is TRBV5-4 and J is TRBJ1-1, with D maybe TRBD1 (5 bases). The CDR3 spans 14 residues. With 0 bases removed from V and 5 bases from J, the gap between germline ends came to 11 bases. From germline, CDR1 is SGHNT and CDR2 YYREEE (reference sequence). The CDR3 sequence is CASSLDQGVTEAFF. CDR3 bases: TGTGCCAGCAGCTTGGACCAAGGGGTGACTGAAGCTTTCTTT.

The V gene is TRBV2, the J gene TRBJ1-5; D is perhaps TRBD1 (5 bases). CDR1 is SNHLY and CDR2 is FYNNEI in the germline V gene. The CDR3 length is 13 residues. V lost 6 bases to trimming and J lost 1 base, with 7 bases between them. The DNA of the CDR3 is TGTGCCAGCAGGGGGGACAGCAATCAGCCCCAGCATTTT. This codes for CASRGDSNQPQHF. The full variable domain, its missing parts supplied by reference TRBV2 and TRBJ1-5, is EPEVTQTPSHQVTQMGQEVILRCVPISNHLYFYWYRQILGQKVEFLVSFYNNEISEKSEIFDDQFSVERPDGSNFTLKIRSTKLEDSAMYFCASRGDSNQPQHFGDGTRLSIL.

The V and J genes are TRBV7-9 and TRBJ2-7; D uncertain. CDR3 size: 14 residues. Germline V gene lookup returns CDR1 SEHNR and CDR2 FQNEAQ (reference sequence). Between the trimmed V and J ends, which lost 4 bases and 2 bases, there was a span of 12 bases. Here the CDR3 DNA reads TGTGCCAGCAGCTCACGCACCACCACCTACGAGCAGTACTTC. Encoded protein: CASSSRTTTYEQYF. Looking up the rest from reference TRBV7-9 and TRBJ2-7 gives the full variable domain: DTGVSQNPRHKITKRGQNVTFRCDPISEHNRLYWYRQTLGQGPEFLTYFQNEAQLEKSRLLSDRFSAERPKGSFSTLEIQRTEQGDSAMYLCASSSRTTTYEQYFGPGTRLTVT.

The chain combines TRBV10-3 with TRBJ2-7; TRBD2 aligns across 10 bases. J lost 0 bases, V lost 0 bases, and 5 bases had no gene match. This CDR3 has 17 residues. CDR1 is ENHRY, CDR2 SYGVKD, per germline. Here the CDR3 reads CAISESLAGEHSYEQYF. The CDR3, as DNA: TGTGCCATCAGTGAGTCCCTAGCGGGAGAGCACTCCTACGAGCAGTACTTC.